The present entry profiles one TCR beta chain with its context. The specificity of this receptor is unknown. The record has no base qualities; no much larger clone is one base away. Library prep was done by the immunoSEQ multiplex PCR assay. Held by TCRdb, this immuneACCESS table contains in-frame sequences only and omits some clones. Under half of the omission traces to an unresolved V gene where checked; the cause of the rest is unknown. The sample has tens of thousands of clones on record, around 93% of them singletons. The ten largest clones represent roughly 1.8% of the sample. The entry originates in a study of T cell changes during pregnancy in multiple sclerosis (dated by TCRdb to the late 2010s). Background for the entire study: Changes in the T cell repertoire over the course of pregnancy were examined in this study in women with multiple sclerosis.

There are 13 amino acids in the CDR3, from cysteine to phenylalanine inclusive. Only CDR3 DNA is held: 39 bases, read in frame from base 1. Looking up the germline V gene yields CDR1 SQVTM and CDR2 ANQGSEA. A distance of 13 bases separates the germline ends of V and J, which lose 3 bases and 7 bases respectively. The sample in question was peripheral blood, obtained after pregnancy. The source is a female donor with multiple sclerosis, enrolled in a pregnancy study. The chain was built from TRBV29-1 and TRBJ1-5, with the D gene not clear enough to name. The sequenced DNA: TGCAGCGTTGAGGTAAAGGGAGGACAGCCCCAGCATTTT. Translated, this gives CSVEVKGGQPQHF.